A selection of T cell receptor beta chains follows, all from one sample in a study of regulatory T cells in long-lasting Graves disease. TCRdb reprocessed the multiplex PCR reads via MiXCR and lists one record per CDR3 protein. The profile shows 500,000 to 700,000 distinct CDR3 sequences, around 30% of them singletons. The input for sequencing was peripheral blood mononuclear cells (PBMCs), taken when the disease was refractory, from a patient treated with antithyroid drugs. All receptors come from a female donor with Graves disease. Each CDR3 is given with its conserved first and last residue. The D gene is left open where the match is weak. Only some rows state a clone size, as once, few, many or a class for expanded clones.

clone_size	v_call	j_call	d_call	cdr3_aa	cdr3_nt
few	TRBV27	TRBJ1-2	-	CASSLSRTLYYGYTF	TGTGCCAGCAGTTTATCTAGGACCCTTTACTATGGCTACACCTTC
-	TRBV20-1	TRBJ1-1	-	CSAKGVDEAFF	TGCAGTGCTAAGGGGGTGGATGAAGCTTTCTTT
few	TRBV29-1	TRBJ2-5	TRBD2	CSVEDQSGSVETQYF	TGCAGCGTTGAAGACCAAAGCGGGAGTGTGGAGACCCAGTACTTC
-	TRBV19	TRBJ2-2	TRBD1	CASSIGTGTNTGELFF	TGTGCCAGTAGTATAGGGACAGGGACGAACACCGGGGAGCTGTTTTTT
-	TRBV20-1	TRBJ1-4	-	CSASSGVDEKLFF	TGCAGTGCTAGTTCAGGGGTGGATGAAAAACTGTTTTTT
-	TRBV20-1	TRBJ1-2	-	CSASQINYGYTF	TGCAGTGCTAGCCAGATTAACTATGGCTACACCTTC
-	TRBV27	TRBJ1-1	-	CASSSTGPVGVNTEAFF	TGTGCCAGCAGTTCCACAGGGCCCGTCGGCGTGAACACTGAAGCTTTCTTT
-	TRBV6-2/TRBV6-3	TRBJ1-2	-	CASSYDGAVYGYTF	TGTGCCAGCAGTTATGATGGGGCTGTCTATGGCTACACCTTC
-	TRBV12-3/TRBV12-4	TRBJ1-5	-	CASSAQSYSNQPQHF	TGTGCCAGCAGTGCTCAGAGCTATAGCAATCAGCCCCAGCATTTT
-	TRBV19	TRBJ1-2	-	CASEISFQQGYGYTF	TGTGCCAGCGAGATAAGTTTTCAACAGGGCTATGGCTACACCTTC